These T cell receptor beta chains were read from a single sample in a study of T cell repertoires in cytomegalovirus infection. Antigen specificity for these receptors is unknown. One entry per CDR3 protein results from TCRdb running MiXCR on the reads. This table holds about 89,000 distinct CDR3 sequences, approximately 32% found once. The material sequenced was CD8+ T cells from cultured PBMCs, taken from culture after CMV antigen stimulation. The receptors were sampled from a human donor in good health (CMV status not recorded). Some clones in this sample may be carry-over from other donors' samples. Both conserved end residues are part of each CDR3. The order of the fields is V gene, D gene, J gene, clone size, CDR3 protein, CDR3 DNA. D genes are given only for firm matches. Clone size appears in some rows only: once, few, many, or a class for an expanded clone.

>TRBV4-1|TRBD1|TRBJ1-1|few
CASSLGQGITEAFF
TGCGCCAGCAGCCTCGGACAGGGGATCACTGAAGCTTTCTTT
>TRBV7-9|.|TRBJ2-2|few
CASSLRVANTGELFF
TGTGCCAGCAGCTTACGGGTAGCGAACACCGGGGAGCTGTTTTTT
>TRBV19|TRBD1|TRBJ1-1|.
CASSLGQDGTEAFF
TGTGCCAGTAGTCTGGGACAGGACGGGACTGAAGCTTTCTTT
>TRBV28|.|TRBJ1-2|few
CASSLVASRGYTF
TGTGCCAGCAGTTTGGTCGCATCCCGTGGCTACACCTTC
>TRBV4-1|TRBD2|TRBJ2-5|.
CASSQEGTSGQTQYF
TGCGCCAGCAGCCAAGAGGGGACTAGCGGTCAGACCCAGTACTTC
>TRBV20-1|.|TRBJ1-1|.
CSARGQQNTEAFF
TGCAGTGCTAGAGGGCAGCAGAACACTGAAGCTTTCTTT
>TRBV3-1|.|TRBJ2-2|few
CASSPTGWNTGELFF
TGTGCCAGCAGCCCGACAGGCTGGAACACCGGGGAGCTGTTTTTT
>TRBV5-1|.|TRBJ2-5|.
CASSPPVETQYF
TGCGCCAGCAGCCCTCCTGTTGAGACCCAGTACTTC
>TRBV20-1|.|TRBJ1-5|.
CSARDLKGDGQPQHF
TGCAGTGCTAGAGATCTCAAGGGAGACGGACAGCCCCAGCATTTT
>TRBV7-6|.|TRBJ2-7|few
CASSSTPGAGGPYEQYF
TGTGCCAGCAGCTCAACACCCGGGGCCGGGGGTCCCTACGAGCAGTACTTC
>TRBV7-6|TRBD2|TRBJ2-5|few
CASSPRSGPQETQYF
TGTGCCAGCAGCCCCCGTAGCGGGCCCCAAGAGACCCAGTACTTC
>TRBV28|.|TRBJ2-7|many
CASSLGAPEQYF
TGTGCCAGCAGTTTGGGGGCACCCGAGCAGTACTTC
>TRBV6-5|.|TRBJ2-2|many
CASSYSDRTGELFF
TGTGCCAGCAGTTACTCCGACAGGACCGGGGAGCTGTTTTTT
>TRBV4-1|.|TRBJ2-1|.
CASSQDPFAQGYNEQFF
TGCGCCAGCAGCCAAGACCCTTTTGCCCAGGGCTACAATGAGCAGTTCTTC
>TRBV29-1|.|TRBJ2-7|.
CSVWGSSYEQYF
TGCAGCGTTTGGGGGTCCTCCTACGAGCAGTACTTC
>TRBV19|TRBD1|TRBJ2-5|few
CASSPGQGWETQYF
TGTGCCAGTAGCCCTGGACAGGGGTGGGAGACCCAGTACTTC
>TRBV13|TRBD1|TRBJ1-5|few
CASSLGQGKSQPQHF
TGTGCCAGCAGCTTGGGACAGGGGAAGTCGCAGCCCCAGCATTTT
>TRBV7-3|.|TRBJ2-7|once
CASSKSSYEQYF
TGTGCCAGCTCTAAGAGCTCCTACGAGCAGTACTTC
>TRBV7-9|.|TRBJ1-1|many
CASSSTMNTEAFF
TGTGCCAGCAGCTCCACTATGAACACTGAAGCTTTCTTT
>TRBV4-1|.|TRBJ1-1|.
CASSQGVSPREAFF
TGCGCCAGCAGCCAAGGAGTCAGCCCGAGGGAAGCTTTCTTT
>TRBV9|TRBD2|TRBJ2-7|.
CASSAPGTSVNEQYF
TGTGCCAGCAGCGCCCCCGGGACTAGCGTAAACGAGCAGTACTTC
>TRBV7-8|.|TRBJ2-7|.
CASSAPNGNTYEQYF
TGTGCCAGCAGCGCGCCTAATGGGAACACCTACGAGCAGTACTTC
>TRBV9|TRBD2|TRBJ2-3|few
CASSVGGGLTDTQYF
TGTGCCAGCAGCGTAGGGGGGGGATTAACAGATACGCAGTATTTT
>TRBV2|.|TRBJ1-1|few
CASSESPRRNTEAFF
TGTGCCAGCAGTGAAAGCCCGAGGAGGAACACTGAAGCTTTCTTT
>TRBV7-8|TRBD2|TRBJ2-7|few
CASSYFGGREGLTYEQYF
TGTGCCAGCAGCTATTTCGGGGGGCGGGAGGGGCTCACCTACGAGCAGTACTTC
>TRBV19|.|TRBJ2-3|many
CASSIGTGSADTQYF
TGTGCCAGTAGTATCGGAACAGGCTCCGCAGATACGCAGTATTTT
>TRBV28|.|TRBJ1-5|many
CASRPPVGPSNQPQHF
TGTGCCAGCAGGCCCCCGGTGGGTCCTAGCAATCAGCCCCAGCATTTT
>TRBV11-3|.|TRBJ2-2|.
CASSPRQGALSGELFF
TGTGCCAGCAGCCCAAGGCAGGGCGCACTAAGCGGGGAGCTGTTTTTT
>TRBV15|TRBD1|TRBJ2-1|few
CATSSRGNYNEQFF
TGTGCCACCAGCAGCAGGGGGAACTACAATGAGCAGTTCTTC
>TRBV12-3/TRBV12-4|.|TRBJ2-3|.
CASSLSGEPVSDTQYF
TGTGCCAGCAGTTTAAGTGGAGAGCCCGTTTCGGATACGCAGTATTTT
>TRBV7-9|.|TRBJ1-1|.
CASSPAGLEAFF
TGTGCCAGCAGCCCCGCGGGCCTTGAAGCTTTCTTT
>TRBV6-1|TRBD2|TRBJ2-7|.
CASRRDSGAYYEQYF
TGTGCCAGCAGGCGAGACAGCGGGGCATACTACGAGCAGTACTTC
>TRBV3-1|.|TRBJ1-1|.
CASSLTVGTEAFF
TGTGCCAGCAGCCTTACAGTGGGCACTGAAGCTTTCTTT
>TRBV15|TRBD1|TRBJ2-1|.
CATSRPGQGAHEQFF
TGTGCCACCAGCAGGCCGGGACAGGGGGCACACGAGCAGTTCTTC
>TRBV20-1|.|TRBJ2-1|many
CSAARSGSYNEQFF
TGCAGTGCCGCCAGAAGTGGCTCCTACAATGAGCAGTTCTTC
>TRBV4-1|.|TRBJ1-1|once
CASSQEQFYMNTEAFF
TGCGCCAGCAGCCAAGAACAGTTCTACATGAACACTGAAGCTTTCTTT
>TRBV4-1|.|TRBJ1-1|.
CASSQDLMWEAFF
TGCGCCAGCAGCCAAGATCTCATGTGGGAAGCTTTCTTT
>TRBV27|.|TRBJ1-6|.
CASKTGTPSSYNSPLHF
TGTGCCAGCAAAACCGGGACACCCAGCTCCTATAATTCACCCCTCCACTTT
>TRBV6-6|.|TRBJ2-7|.
CASSLDYLTYEQYF
TGTGCCAGCAGTCTGGACTACCTGACCTACGAGCAGTACTTC
>TRBV12-3/TRBV12-4|TRBD2|TRBJ2-1|.
CATGTSVYNEQFF
TGTGCCACCGGGACTAGCGTTTACAATGAGCAGTTCTTC
>TRBV5-4|.|TRBJ1-1|few
CASSLRQTLEAFF
TGTGCCAGCAGCTTACGTCAAACCCTTGAAGCTTTCTTT
>TRBV7-9|.|TRBJ2-4|few
CASSLDDQNIQYF
TGTGCCAGCAGCTTAGACGACCAAAACATTCAGTACTTC
>TRBV4-1|TRBD1|TRBJ2-3|few
CASSQEPEGATDTQYF
TGCGCCAGTAGCCAAGAACCAGAGGGGGCGACAGATACGCAGTATTTT
>TRBV28|.|TRBJ2-3|.
CASSLGGTGQDTQYF
TGTGCCAGCAGTTTAGGGGGAACAGGGCAAGATACGCAGTATTTT
>TRBV20-1|TRBD2|TRBJ2-3|.
CSSRDGSGGGETDTQYF
TGCAGTTCTAGAGATGGTAGCGGGGGGGGTGAGACAGATACGCAGTATTTT
>TRBV24-1|.|TRBJ2-7|.
CATSDSGSSYEQYF
TGTGCCACCAGTGATTCAGGATCCTCCTACGAGCAGTACTTC
>TRBV19|.|TRBJ1-5|.
CASSMMDLGGGQPQHF
TGTGCCAGTAGTATGATGGACCTTGGGGGTGGTCAGCCCCAGCATTTT
>TRBV28|TRBD1|TRBJ2-7|few
CASSLEAGGNEQYF
TGTGCCAGCAGTTTAGAGGCAGGGGGCAACGAGCAGTACTTC
>TRBV7-6|.|TRBJ1-1|few
CASSLVAGVLEAFF
TGTGCCAGCAGCTTAGTGGCAGGGGTACTTGAAGCTTTCTTT
>TRBV2|.|TRBJ2-7|few
CASSEEPRSYEQYF
TGTGCCAGCAGTGAAGAACCCAGGAGCTACGAGCAGTACTTC
>TRBV29-1|TRBD1|TRBJ1-2|.
CSVEDPGGRNTGQGTYGYTF
TGCAGCGTTGAAGATCCTGGGGGCCGGAATACGGGACAGGGGACCTATGGCTACACCTTC
>TRBV27|TRBD1|TRBJ1-6|.
CASSSQGDMWALHF
TGTGCCAGCAGTTCACAGGGGGACATGTGGGCCCTCCACTTT
>TRBV19|.|TRBJ2-5|.
CASSIGSETQYF
TGTGCCAGTAGTATAGGATCGGAGACCCAGTACTTC
>TRBV27|.|TRBJ2-2|.
CASSWNPGRANTGELFF
TGTGCCAGCAGTTGGAATCCGGGACGTGCGAACACCGGGGAGCTGTTTTTT
>TRBV25-1|.|TRBJ2-1|few
CASSEYGSPYNEQFF
TGTGCCAGCAGTGAATACGGGAGCCCGTACAATGAGCAGTTCTTC